One sample yielded the 13 T cell receptor beta chains listed below, sequenced in a study of control samples from healthy donors and cancer patients. TCRdb keeps only in-frame clones here, not all; method: immunoSEQ multiplex PCR. The sample gives about 180,000 clones, around 91% of which show up once; 1.2% to 1.5% is in the top ten. The source material was blood. The receptors were sampled from a woman in her forties or fifties in good health.

The chain combines TRBV30 with TRBJ1-4; unclear D gene. The V end was cut by 3 bases, the J end by 6 bases, with 5 bases between. This CDR3 has 11 residues. In germline, CDR1 is GTSNPN, CDR2 SVGIG (reference sequence). Here the CDR3 DNA reads TGTGCCTGGAGGAGGGATGAAAAACTGTTTTTT. Amino acid sequence: CAWRRDEKLFF.

V and J are TRBV20-1 and TRBJ1-6; 7 bases agree with TRBD1. This CDR3 has 14 amino acids. With V trimmed by 3 bases and J by 7 bases, 6 bases remained unmatched. Germline-derived CDR1 and CDR2 are DFQATT and SNEGSKA (reference sequence). CDR3 loop: CSASVGQVNSPLHF. The CDR3 DNA follows: TGCAGTGCTAGTGTAGGACAGGTCAATTCACCCCTCCACTTT.

V usage is TRBV11-2 and J usage is TRBJ1-1; 9 bases match TRBD1. CDR1 SGHAT and CDR2 FQNNGV come from the germline V gene. J was trimmed by 8 bases and V by 6 bases; bases with no gene match: 10. This CDR3 is built from 14 residues. The CDR3 coding sequence is TGTGCCAGCAGGCCTTCAGGAACAGGGGGCGAAGCTTTCTTT. Its translation is CASRPSGTGGEAFF.

This sequence joins TRBV10-3 and TRBJ1-6; the match to TRBD1 covers 7 bases. After removal of 10 bases from V and 6 bases from J, the junction contained 12 bases not matched to a gene. The germline CDR1 and CDR2 sequences are ENHRY and SYGVKD. This CDR3 contains 15 residues. CDR3 loop: CATKTGAEGNSPLHF. The DNA for the CDR3 is TGTGCCACCAAAACAGGGGCCGAGGGTAATTCACCCCTCCACTTT.

The rearrangement uses TRBV6-2 or TRBV6-3 and TRBJ2-3; D perhaps matches TRBD2 (6 bases). The germline gives CDR1 MNHEY, CDR2 SVGEGT. V was trimmed by 4 bases and J by 0 bases, leaving 11 bases between them. This CDR3 is built from 15 residues. The CDR3 reads CASSWSGLSTDTQYF. CDR3 DNA sequence: TGTGCCAGCAGTTGGAGCGGGCTTAGCACAGATACGCAGTATTTT.

The chain recombines TRBV5-4 with TRBJ2-3; D unresolved. Germline V gene lookup returns CDR1 SGHNT and CDR2 YYREEE (reference sequence). This CDR3 is built from 14 residues. V was clipped by 0 bases and J by 4 bases, with 9 bases between them. The CDR3 here is CASSLDSRPDTQYF. The CDR3 DNA is TGTGCCAGCAGCTTGGACAGTAGGCCAGATACGCAGTATTTT.

Comments on this clone: The germline gene is not matched at one end of the junction; a read error may be the cause. The chain is built from TRBV3-1 (or the pseudogene TRBV3-2) and TRBJ1-2; D possibly corresponds to TRBD1 (5 bases). Per germline, CDR1 LGHDT and CDR2 YNNKEL (reference sequence). This CDR3 spans 14 amino acids. The CDR3 protein is CAGSQLTANYGYTF. DNA for the CDR3: TGTGCCGGCAGCCAATTGACAGCTAACTATGGCTACACCTTC.

This chain uses TRBV11-2 with TRBJ2-3; D gene ambiguous. The ends were cut back, 0 bases at V and 1 base at J, with 8 bases in the middle. The germline V gene has CDR1 SGHAT and CDR2 FQNNGV. CDR3 size: 15 residues. CDR3 amino acids: CASSLDPKGTDTQYF. CDR3 nucleotides: TGTGCCAGCAGCTTAGACCCAAAAGGCACAGATACGCAGTATTTT.

The genes are TRBV3-1 (or the pseudogene TRBV3-2) and TRBJ2-7; D not certain. The CDR3 is 14 amino acids. The ends were cut back, 3 bases at V and 1 base at J, with 10 bases in the middle. Germline loops: CDR1 LGHDT, CDR2 YNNKEL (reference sequence). This CDR3 reads CASSQAFSSYEQYF. The CDR3 DNA sequence: TGTGCCAGCAGCCAGGCCTTTAGTTCCTACGAGCAGTACTTC.

For the CDR3, the DNA is TGTGCCAGCAGCTTGGGGTCCCTGGGCGAGCAGTACTTC. It yields the protein CASSLGSLGEQYF. This chain connects TRBV5-6 to TRBJ2-7, with unresolved D. Germline assignment: CDR1 SGHDT and CDR2 YYEEEE. V was shortened by 0 bases and J by 6 bases, with 10 bases between the two germline ends. The length of the CDR3 is 13 residues.

The chain employs TRBV4-2 and TRBJ2-7, with TRBD1 matching over 9 bases. Germline CDR1 LGHNA, CDR2 YNFKEQ. The CDR3 covers 15 residues. Unmatched junction bases numbered 2, after V lost 2 bases and J lost 0 bases. As DNA, the CDR3 is TGTGCCAGCAGCCAAAGGGACAGGGACTCCTACGAGCAGTACTTC. This encodes CASSQRDRDSYEQYF.

The chain links TRBV28 to TRBJ1-5, with TRBD1 matching 7 bases. J gave up 7 bases and V 9 bases, and 6 bases lay outside the gene matches. The CDR3 extends over 12 amino acids. Germline loops: CDR1 MDHEN, CDR2 SYDVKM. The CDR3 protein is CARTTGEQPQHF. The CDR3 region has the DNA TGTGCCAGGACCACAGGGGAGCAGCCCCAGCATTTT.

The table lists this clone with a count of one. This CDR3 reads CASSVEQMAGEQFF. CDR3 in DNA: TGTGCCAGCAGCGTGGAACAGATGGCTGGGGAGCAGTTCTTC. The chain carries TRBV9 and TRBJ2-1; D gene unclear. The CDR3 totals 14 residues. The V gene lost 2 bases and the J gene lost 10 bases, with 16 bases spanning the gap. Per germline, CDR1 SGDLS and CDR2 YYNGEE.